These 12 T cell receptor beta chains share one sample of origin, sequenced in a study of blood T cell repertoires in COVID-19. The protocol was immunoSEQ multiplex PCR, while the TCRdb copy is restricted to in-frame clones and leaves out a portion. The data contain 230,000 or so clones, roughly 80% of them singletons. The sample consisted of peripheral blood. All receptors derive from a human donor in a cohort sampled during active COVID-19.

This clone occurred many times. The chain has TRBV27 and TRBJ2-2; 11 bases map to TRBD1. CDR3 length equals 15 residues. V trimming: 6 bases; J trimming: 6 bases; junction bases outside the gene matches: 6. The germline CDR1 and CDR2 sequences are MNHEY and SMNVEV (reference sequence). Here the CDR3 reads CASSPGTGGAGELFF. The CDR3 DNA is TGTGCCAGCAGCCCTGGGACAGGGGGGGCCGGGGAGCTGTTTTTT.

The chain combines TRBV5-1 with TRBJ2-1; 8 bases fit TRBD2. In germline, CDR1 is SGHRS, CDR2 YFSETQ. This CDR3 comprises 15 residues. The junction had 5 bases not matched to a gene; V was cut back by 0 bases and J by 6 bases. This CDR3 reads CASSLEAGGPNEQFF. The CDR3 nucleotides read TGCGCCAGCAGCTTGGAGGCGGGAGGTCCCAATGAGCAGTTCTTC.

The chain combines TRBV6-4 with TRBJ2-1, with 8 nucleotides matching TRBD2. From germline, CDR1 is MRHNA and CDR2 SNTAGT. The CDR3 consists of 15 residues. V was pared by 2 bases and J by 0 bases, with 0 bases of the junction left unmatched. The CDR3 DNA reads as TGTGCCAGCAGTGACGGGACTAGCTCCTACAATGAGCAGTTCTTC. Encoded protein: CASSDGTSSYNEQFF.

The rearrangement links TRBV6-2 or TRBV6-3 to TRBJ2-1; TRBD2 matches at 14 bases. The trim removed 3 bases at V and 11 bases at J, leaving 3 bases unmatched. The CDR3 is 14 amino acids. Germline CDR1 is MNHEY and CDR2 is SVGEGT. CDR3 nucleotides: TGTGCCAGCAGTTATCGACTAGCGGGAGGGCAGCAGTTCTTC. Encoded protein: CASSYRLAGGQQFF.

The chain is built from TRBV15 and TRBJ1-1, with 8 bases aligning to TRBD1. Germline values: CDR1 LNHNV, CDR2 YYDKDF (reference sequence). V shed 5 bases, J shed 1 base, and the junction held 9 bases outside the gene matches. There are 16 residues in the CDR3. The CDR3: CATSPSLGTGNTEAFF. The CDR3 DNA sequence: TGTGCCACCAGCCCAAGTTTGGGGACAGGGAACACTGAAGCTTTCTTT.

V and J are TRBV18 and TRBJ1-2, with 7 bases that match TRBD1. Germline V gene data show CDR1 as KGHSH and CDR2 as LQKENI. J lost 8 bases, V lost 2 bases, and 11 bases had no gene match. This CDR3 comprises 15 residues. CDR3 residues: CASSPIPGQPLGYTF. As DNA, the CDR3 is TGTGCCAGCTCACCAATTCCGGGACAGCCCCTAGGCTACACCTTC.

In this sample, this clone turned up once. CDR3 in amino acids: CASSATRPRGPAEAFF. CDR3 in DNA: TGCGCCAGCAGCGCAACCCGTCCCAGGGGGCCGGCAGAAGCTTTCTTT. The rearrangement joins TRBV5-1 to TRBJ1-1; 8 positions agree with TRBD1. The CDR3 contains 16 residues. From germline, CDR1 is SGHRS and CDR2 YFSETQ. V dropped 4 bases and J dropped 8; count of bases not matched to a gene: 16.

Here the CDR3 reads CASSFNSVRSYEQYF. As DNA, the CDR3 is TGCGCCAGCAGCTTTAACAGTGTTCGGTCCTACGAGCAGTACTTC. The chain carries TRBV5-1 and TRBJ2-7; no firm D call. V lost 2 bases and J 1 base, leaving 13 bases between the germline ends. Looked up from germline, CDR1 is SGHRS and CDR2 is YFSETQ. The CDR3 is 15 residues long.

The chain uses TRBV5-1 and TRBJ2-5; 7 nucleotides match TRBD1. Germline V gene lookup returns CDR1 SGHRS and CDR2 YFSETQ. J gave up 5 bases and V 2 bases, and 6 bases lay outside the gene matches. This CDR3 spans 14 amino acids. CDR3 in amino acids: CASSFQGQSETQYF. The CDR3 DNA sequence: TGCGCCAGCAGCTTCCAGGGACAGTCGGAGACCCAGTACTTC.

The rearrangement uses TRBV18 and TRBJ1-2; D is uncertain. Trimming took 2 bases from V and 8 from J, leaving 18 bases between them. Germline V gene data show CDR1 as KGHSH and CDR2 as LQKENI. This CDR3 has 15 amino acids. CDR3 loop: CASSPFPDRDSGYTF. The CDR3 nucleotides read TGTGCCAGCTCACCATTTCCGGACCGGGATAGCGGCTACACCTTC.

This clone was observed once. The V call is TRBV19, the J call TRBJ1-2, with 7 bases matching TRBD1. Germline CDR1 LNHDA, CDR2 SQIVND (reference sequence). V was pared by 6 bases and J by 8 bases, with 12 bases of the junction left unmatched. CDR3 length: 14 amino acids. CDR3 loop: CASSTQGPGGGYTF. DNA for the CDR3: TGTGCCAGTAGCACACAGGGGCCCGGTGGAGGCTACACCTTC.

This sequence joins TRBV5-1 and TRBJ1-5; the D gene is possibly TRBD1 (6 bases). Trimming shortened V by 2 bases and J by 3 bases, and 12 bases separated the two germline ends. This CDR3 has 15 amino acids. In germline, CDR1 is SGHRS, CDR2 YFSETQ. CDR3 sequence reads: CASSFSGGHNQPQHF. DNA for the CDR3: TGCGCCAGCAGCTTTAGTGGGGGACACAATCAGCCCCAGCATTTT. Complete variable domain (other parts from reference TRBV5-1 and TRBJ1-5): KAGVTQTPRYLIKTRGQQVTLSCSPISGHRSVSWYQQTPGQGLQFLFEYFSETQRNKGNFPGRFSGRQFSNSRSEMNVSTLELGDSALYLCASSFSGGHNQPQHFGDGTRLSIL.